Listed here are 9 T cell receptor beta chains from one sample, sequenced in a study of tumor T cells in aggressive B-cell lymphoma (dated by TCRdb to 2017 to 2019). To prepare the library, the immunoSEQ multiplex PCR assay was applied. The source is immuneACCESS, and TCRdb retained only in-frame sequences with V and J called. Part of the clones is not carried over; for the studies checked, unresolved V genes explain less than half of this, and the remainder is unexplained. Here the sample has around 4,000 clones; over 70% occur a single time. The ten largest clones take up 45% to 50% of the sample. Sequenced material: tumor tissue. Receptors originate from an adult with diffuse large B cell lymphoma.

The chain links TRBV7-8 to TRBJ2-3, with a possible D match to TRBD1 (5 bases). Trimming cost V 3 bases and J 1 base, with 14 bases left between them. Germline-derived CDR1 and CDR2 are SGHVS and FQNEAQ. CDR3 length equals 16 residues. CDR3 region: CASSLVGARGTDTQYF. The CDR3 region has the DNA TGTGCCAGCAGCTTGGTTGGGGCCCGGGGCACAGATACGCAGTATTTT.

This clone has just one count. The genes are TRBV18 and TRBJ2-5, with TRBD2 matching over 9 bases. The CDR3 spans 15 residues. Germline assignment: CDR1 KGHSH and CDR2 LQKENI. V was pared by 3 bases and J by 0 bases, with 2 bases of the junction left unmatched. CDR3 DNA: TGTGCCAGCTCACCGACTAGCGGAAACCAAGAGACCCAGTACTTC. Residues: CASSPTSGNQETQYF.

This clone was seen more than once but under ten times. The V call is TRBV5-1, the J call TRBJ2-1; 8 positions agree with TRBD2. With V trimmed by 3 bases and J by 1 base, 3 bases remained unmatched. From germline, CDR1 is SGHRS and CDR2 YFSETQ. The CDR3 sequence is 15 residues long. The CDR3 nucleotides are TGCGCCAGCAGCTCAGCGGGAGAGTCCTACAATGAGCAGTTCTTC. This codes for CASSSAGESYNEQFF.

CDR3 in amino acids: CASSRATGEKLFF. As DNA, the CDR3 is TGTGCCAGCAGTAGGGCAACAGGTGAAAAACTGTTTTTT. The V call is TRBV28, the J call TRBJ1-4; weak D call: TRBD1 (5 bases). This CDR3 spans 13 amino acids. V lost 5 bases, J lost 7 bases, and 11 bases lay in between. Per germline, CDR1 MDHEN and CDR2 SYDVKM.

J is TRBJ2-7 and V is TRBV29-1, with 9 nucleotides matching TRBD1. CDR3 length: 12 residues. Germline CDR1 and CDR2: SQVTM and ANQGSEA. V lost 4 bases, J lost 2 bases, and 0 bases stayed unmatched. CDR3 sequence (DNA): TGCAGCGTTGGGACAGGGGCCTACGAGCAGTACTTC. Encoded protein: CSVGTGAYEQYF.

About this clone itself: Given the absence of the conserved phenylalanine or tryptophan at the CDR3 end, a read error is likely. This chain connects TRBV9 to TRBJ2-3, with 8 bases matching TRBD2. CDR1 SGDLS and CDR2 YYNGEE come from the germline V gene. This CDR3 comprises 17 residues. The trim removed 3 bases at V and 2 bases at J, leaving 11 bases unmatched. CDR3 sequence reads: CASSERGGRGATDTQYL. The DNA for the CDR3 is TGTGCCAGCAGCGAGCGGGGTGGGCGGGGGGCCACAGATACGCAGTATCTT.

This clone occurred once. This sequence joins TRBV5-1 and TRBJ2-3; TRBD2 matches at 11 bases. This CDR3 region has 17 residues. CDR1 is SGHRS and CDR2 is YFSETQ in the germline V gene. Losses at the gene ends were 0 bases for V and 5 bases for J; bases not matched to a gene: 8. CDR3 coding DNA: TGCGCCAGCAGCTTGGCAACTAGCGGGAGATGGGGAGATACGCAGTATTTT. Translating gives CASSLATSGRWGDTQYF.

The rearrangement joins TRBV9 to TRBJ2-5; 7 positions match TRBD2. The DNA matches TRBJ2-7 better at its end, which makes the J call doubtful. The CDR3 is 16 amino acids. Germline CDR1 and CDR2: SGDLS and YYNGEE. CDR3 in amino acids: CASSAGPVERGYEQYF. The CDR3 DNA sequence: TGTGCCAGCAGCGCAGGACCTGTTGAGCGGGGCTACGAGCAGTACTTC.

This sequence joins TRBV18 and TRBJ2-5, with unresolved D. Trimming pared 3 bases from V and 4 bases from J, leaving 9 bases between. This CDR3 comprises 13 residues. CDR1 and CDR2 from the germline V gene are KGHSH and LQKENI. The CDR3 here is CASSPRPGETQYF. CDR3 DNA sequence: TGTGCCAGCTCACCGCGGCCTGGAGAGACCCAGTACTTC.